Sequencing of this TCR beta chain was carried out in a study of technical replicates of blood from a handful of donors. TCRdb's table, derived via immunoSEQ multiplex PCR, lists solely in-frame clones and lacks some. The sample includes about 76,000 clones, approximately 94% of them seen just once. The CDR3 extends over 14 amino acids. CDR1 and CDR2 from the germline V gene are LGHNA and YNFKEQ. V lost 1 base to trimming and J lost 4 bases; unmatched junction nucleotides: 3. This sequence joins TRBV4-2 and TRBJ1-2; TRBD1 matches at 7 bases. This clonotype was obtained from a human donor in good health. The sequencing sample was made of T cells isolated from PBMCs. This CDR3 reads CASSQGTGLYGYTF. CDR3 DNA sequence: TGTGCCAGCAGCCAAGGGACAGGCCTCTATGGCTACACCTTC.